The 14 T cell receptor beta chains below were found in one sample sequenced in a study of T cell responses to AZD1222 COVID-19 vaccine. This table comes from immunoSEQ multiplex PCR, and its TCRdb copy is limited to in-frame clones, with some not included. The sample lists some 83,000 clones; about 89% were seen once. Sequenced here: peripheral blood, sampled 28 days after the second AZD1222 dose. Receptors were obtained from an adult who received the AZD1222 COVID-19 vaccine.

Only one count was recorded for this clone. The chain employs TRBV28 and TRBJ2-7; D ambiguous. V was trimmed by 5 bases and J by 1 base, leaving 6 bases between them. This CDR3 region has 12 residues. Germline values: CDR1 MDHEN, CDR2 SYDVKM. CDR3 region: CASSLLSYEQYF. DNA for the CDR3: TGTGCCAGCAGTCTCCTTTCCTACGAGCAGTACTTC.

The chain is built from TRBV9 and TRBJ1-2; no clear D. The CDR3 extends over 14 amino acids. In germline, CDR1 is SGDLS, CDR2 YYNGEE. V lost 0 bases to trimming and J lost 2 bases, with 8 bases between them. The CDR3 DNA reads TGTGCCAGCAGCGTAGGGGGAAAAAACTATGGCTACACCTTC. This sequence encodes CASSVGGKNYGYTF.

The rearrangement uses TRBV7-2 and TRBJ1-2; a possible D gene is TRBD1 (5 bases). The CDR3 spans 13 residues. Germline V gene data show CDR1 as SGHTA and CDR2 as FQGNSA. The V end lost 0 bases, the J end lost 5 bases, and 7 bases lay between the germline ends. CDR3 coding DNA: TGTGCCAGCAGCTTAGCGGCAGGGTATGGCTACACCTTC. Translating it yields CASSLAAGYGYTF.

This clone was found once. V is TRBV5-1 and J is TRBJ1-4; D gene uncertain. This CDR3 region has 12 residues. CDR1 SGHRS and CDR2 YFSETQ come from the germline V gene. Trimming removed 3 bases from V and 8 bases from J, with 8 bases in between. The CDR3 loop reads CASSWGGEKLFF. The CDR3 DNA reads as TGCGCCAGCAGCTGGGGAGGCGAAAAACTGTTTTTT.

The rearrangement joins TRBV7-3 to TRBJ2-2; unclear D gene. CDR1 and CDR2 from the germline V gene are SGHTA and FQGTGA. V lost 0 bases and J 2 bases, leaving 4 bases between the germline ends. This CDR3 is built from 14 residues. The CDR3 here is CASSLTTNTGELFF. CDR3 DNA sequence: TGTGCCAGCAGCTTAACCACTAACACCGGGGAGCTGTTTTTT. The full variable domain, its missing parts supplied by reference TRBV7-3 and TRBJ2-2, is GAGVSQTPSNKVTEKGKYVELRCDPISGHTALYWYRQSLGQGPEFLIYFQGTGAADDSGLPNDRFFAVRPEGSVSTLKIQRTERGDSAVYLCASSLTTNTGELFFGEGSRLTVL.

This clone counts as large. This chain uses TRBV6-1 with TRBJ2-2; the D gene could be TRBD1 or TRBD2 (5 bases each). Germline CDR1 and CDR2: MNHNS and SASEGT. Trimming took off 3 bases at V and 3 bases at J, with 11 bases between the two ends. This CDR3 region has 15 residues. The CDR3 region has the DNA TGTGCCAGCAGTGAGGGGCAGGGAGACACCGGGGAGCTGTTTTTT. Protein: CASSEGQGDTGELFF.

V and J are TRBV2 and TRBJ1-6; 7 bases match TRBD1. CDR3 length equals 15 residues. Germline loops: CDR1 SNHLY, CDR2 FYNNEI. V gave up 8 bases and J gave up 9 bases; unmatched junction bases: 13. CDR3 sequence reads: CASLTSGRGSSPLHF. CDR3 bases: TGTGCCAGCCTTACCTCGGGCAGGGGGAGTTCACCCCTCCACTTT.

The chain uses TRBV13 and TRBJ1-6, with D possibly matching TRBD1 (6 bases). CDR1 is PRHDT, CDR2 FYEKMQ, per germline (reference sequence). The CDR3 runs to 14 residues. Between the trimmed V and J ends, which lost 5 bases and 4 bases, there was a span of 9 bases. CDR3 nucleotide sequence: TGTGCCAGCAGCCCCGGACAGTATAATTCACCCCTCCACTTT. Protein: CASSPGQYNSPLHF.

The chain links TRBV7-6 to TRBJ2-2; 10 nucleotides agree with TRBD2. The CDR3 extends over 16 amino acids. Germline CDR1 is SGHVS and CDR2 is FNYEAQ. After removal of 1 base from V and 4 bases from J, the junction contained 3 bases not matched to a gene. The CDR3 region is CASSLVRTSGTGELFF. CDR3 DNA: TGTGCCAGCAGCTTAGTTAGGACTAGCGGCACCGGGGAGCTGTTTTTT.

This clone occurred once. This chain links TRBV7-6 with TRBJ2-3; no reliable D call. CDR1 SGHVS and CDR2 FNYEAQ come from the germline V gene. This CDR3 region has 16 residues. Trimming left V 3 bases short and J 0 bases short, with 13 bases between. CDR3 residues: CASSLGITSSTDTQYF. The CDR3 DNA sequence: TGTGCCAGCAGCTTGGGGATTACCTCTAGCACAGATACGCAGTATTTT.

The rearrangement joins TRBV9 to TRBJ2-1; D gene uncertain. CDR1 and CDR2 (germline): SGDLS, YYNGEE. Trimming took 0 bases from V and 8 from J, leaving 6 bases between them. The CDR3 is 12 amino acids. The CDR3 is CASSVARDEQFF. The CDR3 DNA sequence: TGTGCCAGCAGCGTAGCTAGGGATGAGCAGTTCTTC.

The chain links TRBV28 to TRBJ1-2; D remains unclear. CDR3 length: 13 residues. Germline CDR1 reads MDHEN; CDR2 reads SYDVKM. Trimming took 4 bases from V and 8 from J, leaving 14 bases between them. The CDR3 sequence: CASSSSISEGYTF. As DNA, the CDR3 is TGTGCCAGCAGTTCCTCCATCTCTGAGGGCTACACCTTC.

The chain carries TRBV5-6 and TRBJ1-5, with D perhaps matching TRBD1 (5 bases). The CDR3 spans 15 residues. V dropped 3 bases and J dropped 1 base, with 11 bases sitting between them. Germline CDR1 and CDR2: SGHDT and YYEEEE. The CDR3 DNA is TGTGCCAGCAGCTCGGTGGGGGGAAGCAATCAGCCCCAGCATTTT. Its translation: CASSSVGGSNQPQHF.

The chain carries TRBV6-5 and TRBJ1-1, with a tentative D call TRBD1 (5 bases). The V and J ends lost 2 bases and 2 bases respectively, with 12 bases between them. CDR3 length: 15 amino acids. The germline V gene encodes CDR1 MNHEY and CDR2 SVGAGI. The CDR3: CASSYATVPNTEAFF. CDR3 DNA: TGTGCCAGCAGTTACGCGACAGTGCCTAACACTGAAGCTTTCTTT.